This T cell receptor (beta chain) was observed in a study of identical twins. TCRdb reprocessed the 5' RACE reads with MiXCR, giving one entry per CDR3 protein. Seen here are 550,000 to 700,000 distinct CDR3 sequences, 9% to 10% observed once, and the top ten hold 2.5% to 3.5%. CDR3 size: 14 residues. The germline gives CDR1 SNHLY, CDR2 FYNNEI. Trimming took 1 base from V and 3 from J, leaving 10 bases between them. This clonotype occurred a few times. These sequences were also reported in another study, on yellow fever vaccine responses in identical twins.

The sample was PBMCs. This clonotype originated in a woman between 18 and 29 years old in good health. The chain uses TRBV2 and TRBJ2-7; D is undetermined. CDR3 in DNA: TGTGCCAGCAGTGAAGGGGGTACTGGCTACGAGCAGTACTTC. Translating gives CASSEGGTGYEQYF.